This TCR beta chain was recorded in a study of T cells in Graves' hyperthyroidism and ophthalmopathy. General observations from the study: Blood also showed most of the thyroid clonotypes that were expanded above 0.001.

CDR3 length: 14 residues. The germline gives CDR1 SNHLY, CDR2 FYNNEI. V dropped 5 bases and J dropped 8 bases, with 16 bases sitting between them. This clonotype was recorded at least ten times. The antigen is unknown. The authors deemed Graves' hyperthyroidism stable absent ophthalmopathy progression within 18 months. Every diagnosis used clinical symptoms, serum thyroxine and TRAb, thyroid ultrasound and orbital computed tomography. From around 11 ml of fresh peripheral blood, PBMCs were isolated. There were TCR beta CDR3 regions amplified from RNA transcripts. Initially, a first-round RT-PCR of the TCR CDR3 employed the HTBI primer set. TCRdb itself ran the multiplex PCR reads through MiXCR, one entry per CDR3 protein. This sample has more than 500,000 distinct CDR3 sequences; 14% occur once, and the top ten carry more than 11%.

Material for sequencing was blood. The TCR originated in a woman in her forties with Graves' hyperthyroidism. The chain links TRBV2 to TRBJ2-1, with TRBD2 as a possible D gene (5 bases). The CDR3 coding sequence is TGTGCCAGCAGTCATACCGGGGTTCCGGATGAGCAGTTCTTC. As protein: CASSHTGVPDEQFF.